This TCR beta chain was captured in a study of T cell changes during pregnancy in multiple sclerosis. Here immunoSEQ multiplex PCR was the method, and the copy in TCRdb shows in-frame clones only, minus some. The sample consists of some 37,000 clones, more than 75% of them appearing once. J lost 1 base, V lost 8 bases, and 9 bases had no gene match. This CDR3 is 15 amino acids long. In germline, CDR1 is MDHEN, CDR2 SYDVKM. The sequencing used CD4+ T cells from peripheral blood mononuclear cells, collected in the first trimester of pregnancy. This clonotype was sampled from a female donor with multiple sclerosis, enrolled in a pregnancy study. The chain links TRBV28 to TRBJ2-5, with 8 bases matching TRBD2. The CDR3 is CASRRTGGSQETQYF. For the CDR3, the DNA is TGTGCCAGCCGACGGACGGGGGGGAGCCAAGAGACCCAGTACTTC.